These 20 T cell receptor beta chains were all obtained from the same sample, sequenced in a study of T cells after yellow fever vaccination. Via MiXCR, TCRdb re-called the 5' RACE reads, giving one row per CDR3 protein. The data contain some 400,000 distinct CDR3 sequences, 6.2% of them singletons. Sequenced here: PBMCs, sampled 5 days after the yellow fever booster vaccination. The receptors were sampled from a young man who received the YFV17D yellow fever vaccine.

This clonotype occurred many times. The chain is built from TRBV5-4 and TRBJ2-5; no firm D call. Trimming cost V 3 bases and J 3 bases, with 3 bases left between them. The CDR3 sequence is 11 residues long. CDR1 and CDR2 (germline): SGHNT, YYREEE (reference sequence). The CDR3 protein is CASSSKETQYF. The CDR3 bases are TGTGCCAGCAGCTCCAAAGAGACCCAGTACTTC.

This clonotype was detected ten times or more. This chain connects TRBV3-1 to TRBJ2-7; the match to TRBD2 covers 10 bases. Germline V lookup: CDR1 LGHDT, CDR2 YNNKEL (reference sequence). V lost 5 bases, J lost 1 base, and 5 bases stayed unmatched. This CDR3 spans 15 amino acids. CDR3 loop: CASSSTSGISYEQYF. The CDR3 DNA sequence: TGTGCCAGCAGCTCCACTAGCGGGATTTCCTACGAGCAGTACTTC.

This rearrangement joins TRBV6-5 to TRBJ1-4, with D tentatively TRBD1 (5 bases). The germline V and J ends were trimmed by 4 bases and 7 bases, with 13 bases remaining between them. The CDR3 covers 14 residues. Germline V lookup: CDR1 MNHEY, CDR2 SVGAGI. CDR3 bases: TGTGCCAGCAGTTCGCGGATTGGGGGTGAAAAACTGTTTTTT. Translated, it gives CASSSRIGGEKLFF.

This clonotype was seen ten or more times. The rearrangement links TRBV5-1 to TRBJ2-7, with 8 bases that match TRBD1. Trimming cost V 3 bases and J 2 bases; bases outside gene matches: 7. The CDR3 runs 15 residues. In germline, CDR1 is SGHRS, CDR2 YFSETQ. This chain's CDR3 is CASSSGQVPTYEQYF. CDR3 coding DNA: TGCGCCAGCAGCTCGGGACAGGTCCCTACCTACGAGCAGTACTTC.

This clonotype has only a few counts. The chain has TRBV24-1 and TRBJ2-2, with TRBD1 identical over 10 bases. The CDR3 is 15 amino acids. Germline trimming cut 5 bases from V and 2 bases from J; bases unmatched to any gene: 1. The V gene's germline CDR1 is KGHDR and CDR2 SFDVKD. In DNA, the CDR3 is TGTGCCACCAGTGTGACAGGGGGCAACACCGGGGAGCTGTTTTTT. Protein sequence: CATSVTGGNTGELFF.

This clonotype was counted at least ten times. The chain uses TRBV18 and TRBJ1-1; D unresolved. CDR3 length: 14 amino acids. V lost 3 bases, J lost 2 bases, and 10 bases lay in between. From germline, CDR1 is KGHSH and CDR2 LQKENI. CDR3 bases: TGTGCCAGCTCACCCGAAGTTGTCAACACTGAAGCTTTCTTT. Its translation: CASSPEVVNTEAFF.

V is TRBV6-1 and J is TRBJ2-7; TRBD2 matches at 7 bases. This CDR3 contains 15 residues. In germline, CDR1 is MNHNS, CDR2 SASEGT. In DNA form, the CDR3 reads TGTGCAACCAGCCCCCGGGGAGGGGTTACCTACGAGCAGTACTTC. Amino acids: CATSPRGGVTYEQYF.

This clonotype has only a few counts. V usage is TRBV3-1 and J usage is TRBJ1-2; no clear D gene. The V end lost 1 base, the J end lost 6 bases, and 15 bases lay between the germline ends. Per the germline V gene, CDR1 is LGHDT and CDR2 is YNNKEL (reference sequence). This CDR3 is built from 15 residues. The DNA for the CDR3 is TGTGCCAGCAGCCAAGTGGACCCCGCGGAGAATGGCTACACCTTC. Encoded protein: CASSQVDPAENGYTF.

Ten or more counts support this clonotype. The chain uses TRBV7-9 and TRBJ2-1, with 8 bases identical to TRBD2. Per germline, CDR1 SEHNR and CDR2 FQNEAQ (reference sequence). Trimming removed 7 bases from V and 7 bases from J; junction bases left unmatched: 6. This CDR3 region has 13 residues. The CDR3 DNA reads TGTGCCAGCATCCTAGCGGGTTCGAATGAGCAGTTCTTC. Translating it yields CASILAGSNEQFF.

The V and J genes are TRBV13 and TRBJ2-3; 7 bases match TRBD2. Germline loops: CDR1 PRHDT, CDR2 FYEKMQ (reference sequence). With 3 bases clipped from V and 5 bases from J, the junction kept 5 bases outside the gene matches. The CDR3 consists of 14 residues. Here the CDR3 DNA reads TGTGCCAGCAGCTTGGGGGGGACGGGAGATACGCAGTATTTT. It specifies CASSLGGTGDTQYF. Looking up the rest from reference TRBV13 and TRBJ2-3 gives the full variable domain: AAGVIQSPRHLIKEKRETATLKCYPIPRHDTVYWYQQGPGQDPQFLISFYEKMQSDKGSIPDRFSAQQFSDYHSELNMSSLELGDSALYFCASSLGGTGDTQYFGPGTRLTVL.

The V gene is TRBV5-1, the J gene TRBJ2-2; D is undetermined. The CDR3 sequence is 12 residues long. Between the trimmed V and J ends, which lost 6 bases and 4 bases, there was a span of 7 bases. Germline V CDR1 and CDR2: SGHRS, YFSETQ. CDR3 sequence reads: CASIGSTGELFF. CDR3 nucleotides: TGCGCCAGCATAGGGTCCACCGGGGAGCTGTTTTTT. Supplemented by reference TRBV5-1 and TRBJ2-2, the full variable domain reads KAGVTQTPRYLIKTRGQQVTLSCSPISGHRSVSWYQQTPGQGLQFLFEYFSETQRNKGNFPGRFSGRQFSNSRSEMNVSTLELGDSALYLCASIGSTGELFFGEGSRLTVL.

The J gene is TRBJ2-1, the V gene TRBV14; 8 nucleotides align to TRBD2. The germline gives CDR1 SGHDN, CDR2 FVKESK. V lost 4 bases and J lost 8; bases outside the gene matches: 13. The CDR3 runs 16 residues. This chain's CDR3 is CASSLLIAGSGHEQFF. CDR3 DNA: TGTGCCAGCAGCCTGCTGATAGCGGGGAGTGGGCATGAGCAGTTCTTC.

This clonotype was counted a few times. CDR3 protein: CASSLNLAVPGEAYNEQFF. CDR3 in DNA: TGTGCCAGCAGCTTAAACCTAGCGGTCCCAGGGGAGGCCTACAATGAGCAGTTCTTC. The genes are TRBV11-2 and TRBJ2-1, with D possibly TRBD2 on 7 matching bases. The V gene's germline CDR1 is SGHAT and CDR2 FQNNGV. With 2 bases removed from V and 2 bases from J, the gap between germline ends came to 22 bases. CDR3 length: 19 residues.

This clonotype has only a few counts. This chain joins TRBV20-1 and TRBJ2-2; no definite D call. Germline CDR1 DFQATT, CDR2 SNEGSKA (reference sequence). V lost 1 base, J lost 0 bases, and 9 bases lay in between. The length of the CDR3 is 15 residues. CDR3 DNA sequence: TGCAGTGCTAGAGTCCCGGGTGCGAACACCGGGGAGCTGTTTTTT. Protein: CSARVPGANTGELFF.

This rearrangement joins TRBV7-9 to TRBJ2-5; perhaps TRBD2 as D (6 bases). V was cut by 4 bases and J by 1 base, with 13 bases left in between. The CDR3 consists of 15 residues. In germline, CDR1 is SEHNR, CDR2 FQNEAQ (reference sequence). The CDR3 DNA sequence: TGTGCCAGCAGCTCCCCGGAGGGCCTCCAAGAGACCCAGTACTTC. Translation: CASSSPEGLQETQYF.

The rearrangement links TRBV9 to TRBJ1-1, with D tentatively TRBD1 (6 bases). Germline V gene data show CDR1 as SGDLS and CDR2 as YYNGEE. Trimming removed 4 bases from V and 6 bases from J, with 19 bases in between. This CDR3 region has 15 residues. The CDR3 sequence is CASSFQQGEDAEAFF. CDR3 nucleotides: TGTGCCAGCAGCTTCCAACAGGGAGAGGATGCTGAAGCTTTCTTT.

V and J are TRBV14 and TRBJ2-1; TRBD2 matches 10 bases. The length of the CDR3 is 18 residues. After removal of 7 bases from V and 1 base from J, the junction contained 13 bases not matched to a gene. Per germline, CDR1 SGHDN and CDR2 FVKESK. The CDR3 loop is CASKPEQREGRSYNEQFF. As DNA, the CDR3 is TGTGCCAGCAAACCTGAGCAGCGGGAGGGCAGGTCCTACAATGAGCAGTTCTTC.

This clonotype was seen more than once but under ten times. The rearrangement joins TRBV7-3 to TRBJ2-1; D may be TRBD2 (6 bases). This CDR3 region has 13 residues. In germline, CDR1 is SGHTA, CDR2 FQGTGA. V lost 5 bases and J lost 7, with 12 bases in between. Here the CDR3 DNA reads TGTGCCAGCAGCGGTGGGACTCAGAATGAGCAGTTCTTC. The encoded protein is CASSGGTQNEQFF. Variable domain in full (rest from reference TRBV7-3 and TRBJ2-1): GAGVSQTPSNKVTEKGKYVELRCDPISGHTALYWYRQSLGQGPEFLIYFQGTGAADDSGLPNDRFFAVRPEGSVSTLKIQRTERGDSAVYLCASSGGTQNEQFFGPGTRLTVL.

Only a few counts were recorded for this clonotype. The rearrangement links TRBV20-1 to TRBJ1-5; possible D gene TRBD1, 6 bases. Trimming left V 1 base short and J 5 bases short, with 12 bases between. Germline V gene data show CDR1 as DFQATT and CDR2 as SNEGSKA (reference sequence). The CDR3 is 14 amino acids. The CDR3: CSARGVQGHQPQHF. The CDR3 nucleotides are TGCAGTGCTAGAGGGGTACAGGGACATCAGCCCCAGCATTTT.

The rearrangement uses TRBV18 and TRBJ1-4, with D unresolved. Trimming pared 5 bases from V and 5 bases from J, leaving 6 bases between. CDR3 length: 12 amino acids. Germline V gene sequence: CDR1 KGHSH, CDR2 LQKENI. The CDR3: CASSGPNEKLFF. In DNA, the CDR3 is TGTGCCAGCTCAGGACCGAATGAAAAACTGTTTTTT.